Shown below are 29 T cell receptor beta chains from a single sample sequenced in a study of OX40 agonist ivuxolimab in advanced cancers. Produced via immunoSEQ multiplex PCR; TCRdb's table is partial and in-frame only. The repertoire holds 35,000 or so clones, with approximately 76% as singletons. The sample consisted of CD4+ or CD8+ T cells sorted from blood, taken in a trial of the OX40 agonist ivuxolimab. The receptors derive from an adult with an advanced solid tumor such as melanoma, head and neck, liver or kidney cancer.

This clone has more than one count but fewer than ten. This CDR3 is CSVVYGYNQPQHF. CDR3 bases: TGCAGCGTTGTCTACGGCTACAATCAGCCCCAGCATTTT. The chain carries TRBV29-1 and TRBJ1-5; D remains ambiguous. Trimming removed 4 bases at V and 3 bases at J, with 10 bases between. Germline V gives CDR1 SQVTM, CDR2 ANQGSEA. This CDR3 is 13 amino acids long.

The gene calls are TRBV5-1 and TRBJ2-7; TRBD2 aligns across 7 bases. J was trimmed by 3 bases and V by 0 bases; bases with no gene match: 3. The CDR3 consists of 14 residues. Per the germline V gene, CDR1 is SGHRS and CDR2 is YFSETQ. The CDR3 nucleotides are TGCGCCAGCAGCTTGGAGGGAGGGTTCTACGAGCAGTACTTC. Residues: CASSLEGGFYEQYF. Full variable domain (rest looked up from reference TRBV5-1 and TRBJ2-7): KAGVTQTPRYLIKTRGQQVTLSCSPISGHRSVSWYQQTPGQGLQFLFEYFSETQRNKGNFPGRFSGRQFSNSRSEMNVSTLELGDSALYLCASSLEGGFYEQYFGPGTRLTVT.

V is TRBV25-1 and J is TRBJ2-3, with 8 bases matching TRBD1. Per the germline V gene, CDR1 is MGHDK and CDR2 is SYGVNS. CDR3 length equals 16 residues. V was pared by 1 base and J by 4 bases, with 7 bases of the junction left unmatched. Written as DNA, the CDR3 is TGTGCCAGCAGTGAATCGGGCAGGGGGCGTCCAGATACGCAGTATTTT. Its protein is CASSESGRGRPDTQYF. Variable domain in full (rest from reference TRBV25-1 and TRBJ2-3): EADIYQTPRYLVIGTGKKITLECSQTMGHDKMYWYQQDPGMELHLIHYSYGVNSTEKGDLSSESTVSRIRTEHFPLTLESARPSHTSQYLCASSESGRGRPDTQYFGPGTRLTVL.

This clone was seen just once. V usage is TRBV6-5 and J usage is TRBJ1-2; no firm D call. V was shortened by 0 bases and J by 0 bases, with 2 bases between the two germline ends. Per the germline V gene, CDR1 is MNHEY and CDR2 is SVGAGI. The CDR3 totals 13 residues. The CDR3 DNA is TGTGCCAGCAGTTACTCAGCTAACTATGGCTACACCTTC. Amino acids: CASSYSANYGYTF.

The rearrangement uses TRBV7-2 and TRBJ2-3, with 15 bases that match TRBD2. V trimming: 5 bases; J trimming: 9 bases; junction bases outside the gene matches: 12. Germline-derived CDR1 and CDR2 are SGHTA and FQGNSA. The CDR3 consists of 17 residues. CDR3 DNA: TGTGCCAGCAGCGACAGAGGACTAGCGGGGGGGCCGCGCACGCAGTATTTT. Protein product: CASSDRGLAGGPRTQYF.

The sample holds a few counts of this clone. The chain couples TRBV11-2 to TRBJ2-3; 9 nucleotides align to TRBD1. After removal of 5 bases from V and 5 bases from J, the junction contained 5 bases not matched to a gene. Germline CDR1 SGHAT, CDR2 FQNNGV. The CDR3 sequence is 14 residues long. The CDR3 DNA is TGTGCCAGCAGCCTTGGACAGGGGTTAGATACGCAGTATTTT. Amino acids: CASSLGQGLDTQYF.

This clone was observed a handful of times. V usage is TRBV6-6 and J usage is TRBJ2-3, with a tentative D call TRBD2 (6 bases). This CDR3 has 15 residues. Between the trimmed V and J ends, which lost 4 bases and 1 base, there was a span of 12 bases. Germline V CDR1 and CDR2: MNHNY, SVGAGI (reference sequence). The CDR3 nucleotides read TGTGCCAGCAGTTGGGGACCGGGGGGCACAGATACGCAGTATTTT. Its translation is CASSWGPGGTDTQYF.

The chain recombines TRBV30 with TRBJ1-1; perhaps TRBD1 as D (5 bases). V dropped 3 bases and J dropped 5 bases, with 13 bases sitting between them. From germline, CDR1 is GTSNPN and CDR2 SVGIG (reference sequence). This CDR3 comprises 13 residues. The CDR3 bases are TGTGCCTGGAGAGGCCCAGGGAGTACTGAAGCTTTCTTT. Translated, it gives CAWRGPGSTEAFF.

About this clone itself: The germline gene is not matched at one end of the junction; a read error may be the cause. The J gene is TRBJ1-5, the V gene TRBV19; 10 bases map to TRBD1. The germline V gene encodes CDR1 LNHDA and CDR2 SQIVND (reference sequence). The CDR3 is 18 amino acids. The CDR3 coding sequence is TGTGCCAGTAGCCTAAGGCGACAGGGGGCGAGGAATCATCAGCCCCGGCATTTT. It is translated as CASSLRRQGARNHQPRHF.

The chain combines TRBV7-9 with TRBJ2-2, with TRBD1 identical over 7 bases. Trimming removed 5 bases from V and 6 bases from J; junction bases left unmatched: 9. The CDR3 is 15 amino acids. Germline-derived CDR1 and CDR2 are SEHNR and FQNEAQ (reference sequence). CDR3 in amino acids: CASSPLTGIAGELFF. Written as DNA, the CDR3 is TGTGCCAGCAGCCCTTTGACAGGGATCGCCGGGGAGCTGTTTTTT.

CDR3: CASSLLRTDTQYF. The CDR3 DNA sequence: TGTGCCAGCAGTCTATTGCGCACAGATACGCAGTATTTT. The rearrangement uses TRBV6-1 and TRBJ2-3; D gene uncertain. Germline V gene lookup returns CDR1 MNHNS and CDR2 SASEGT. V dropped 5 bases and J dropped 1 base, with 7 bases sitting between them. CDR3 length equals 13 residues.

The chain carries TRBV4-2 and TRBJ2-5; 9 bases fit TRBD2. The CDR3 runs to 16 residues. Per germline, CDR1 LGHNA and CDR2 YNFKEQ. Trimming took 0 bases from V and 5 from J; bases not matched to a gene: 7. The CDR3 sequence: CASSQEGGGARETQYF. CDR3 DNA sequence: TGTGCCAGCAGCCAAGAAGGCGGGGGGGCCCGGGAGACCCAGTACTTC.

This clone was seen only once. V usage is TRBV9 and J usage is TRBJ1-1; unclear D gene. Trimming stripped 3 bases from V and 3 bases from J, with 9 bases between. This CDR3 is built from 13 residues. Germline CDR1 is SGDLS and CDR2 is YYNGEE. The CDR3 sequence is CASSAPRHTEAFF. CDR3 DNA: TGTGCCAGCAGCGCCCCCAGACACACTGAAGCTTTCTTT.

J is TRBJ2-5 and V is TRBV19, with 9 bases lining up with TRBD2. CDR3 length: 15 residues. J was trimmed by 7 bases and V by 1 base; bases with no gene match: 7. Germline V CDR1 and CDR2: LNHDA, SQIVND (reference sequence). The CDR3 loop is CASSIGGGGARTQYF. DNA for the CDR3: TGTGCCAGTAGTATAGGCGGCGGGGGGGCGCGGACCCAGTACTTC.

The V and J genes are TRBV29-1 and TRBJ1-1; 7 nucleotides agree with TRBD1. Germline V CDR1 and CDR2: SQVTM, ANQGSEA. Trimming cost V 7 bases and J 0 bases; bases outside gene matches: 5. The CDR3 consists of 13 residues. The CDR3 region is CSGSTGLNTEAFF. In nucleotides, the CDR3 is TGCAGCGGCTCGACAGGGTTGAACACTGAAGCTTTCTTT.

The chain recombines TRBV5-4 with TRBJ2-2; D may be TRBD1 (5 bases). Germline values: CDR1 SGHNT, CDR2 YYREEE (reference sequence). The length of the CDR3 is 14 residues. Trimming stripped 5 bases from V and 5 bases from J, with 13 bases between. The CDR3: CASSLSSGTGELFF. The DNA for the CDR3 is TGTGCCAGCAGTTTGTCATCAGGGACCGGGGAGCTGTTTTTT.

In its sample, this clone is medium-sized (0.01 to 0.1%). The same CDR3 also results from other DNA sequences found in this sample. This chain uses TRBV5-1 with TRBJ1-4; D not certain. V was clipped by 0 bases and J by 8 bases, with 11 bases between them. This CDR3 is built from 14 residues. The germline CDR1 and CDR2 sequences are SGHRS and YFSETQ. CDR3 DNA: TGCGCCAGCAGCTTGGAGAGGGCCAACGAAAAACTGTTTTTT. Its protein is CASSLERANEKLFF. Variable domain in full (rest from reference TRBV5-1 and TRBJ1-4): KAGVTQTPRYLIKTRGQQVTLSCSPISGHRSVSWYQQTPGQGLQFLFEYFSETQRNKGNFPGRFSGRQFSNSRSEMNVSTLELGDSALYLCASSLERANEKLFFGSGTQLSVL.

The gene calls are TRBV9 and TRBJ2-7; tentatively, D is TRBD1 or TRBD2 (5 bases each). CDR1 SGDLS and CDR2 YYNGEE come from the germline V gene. Trimming left V 3 bases short and J 0 bases short, with 10 bases between. The CDR3 runs to 14 residues. CDR3 residues: CASSGRDVSYEQYF. Here the CDR3 DNA reads TGTGCCAGCAGCGGTAGGGACGTCTCCTACGAGCAGTACTTC.

This chain connects TRBV30 to TRBJ2-2, with D maybe TRBD1 (5 bases). Trimming shortened V by 5 bases and J by 1 base, and 14 bases separated the two germline ends. The germline V gene has CDR1 GTSNPN and CDR2 SVGIG (reference sequence). The CDR3 has 15 amino acids. CDR3 coding DNA: TGTGCCTGGTCCCGGACAAGAAAGAACACCGGGGAGCTGTTTTTT. This encodes CAWSRTRKNTGELFF.

The V gene is TRBV29-1, the J gene TRBJ1-2, with 7 bases that match TRBD1. The germline gives CDR1 SQVTM, CDR2 ANQGSEA. V dropped 7 bases and J dropped 3; count of bases not matched to a gene: 8. The CDR3 is 13 amino acids. The CDR3 DNA reads as TGCAGCGCAGGGGGGACTCAGGACTATGGCTACACCTTC. This sequence encodes CSAGGTQDYGYTF.

The J gene is TRBJ1-5, the V gene TRBV7-9; no reliable D call. Between the trimmed V and J ends, which lost 3 bases and 7 bases, there was a span of 7 bases. This CDR3 is built from 12 residues. CDR1 SEHNR and CDR2 FQNEAQ come from the germline V gene (reference sequence). The CDR3 spells CASSLRKQPQHF. CDR3 bases: TGTGCCAGCAGCTTGCGGAAACAGCCCCAGCATTTT.

This rearrangement joins TRBV19 to TRBJ2-2, with a possible D match to TRBD1 (5 bases). The germline CDR1 and CDR2 sequences are LNHDA and SQIVND (reference sequence). The CDR3 extends over 15 amino acids. V lost 1 base, J lost 1 base, and 7 bases lay in between. The CDR3 spells CASSIGQGNTGELFF. In DNA, the CDR3 is TGTGCCAGTAGTATAGGTCAGGGGAACACCGGGGAGCTGTTTTTT.

The chain uses TRBV13 and TRBJ2-7; no firm D call. Trimming pared 6 bases from V and 3 bases from J, leaving 12 bases between. Per the germline V gene, CDR1 is PRHDT and CDR2 is FYEKMQ (reference sequence). CDR3 length: 13 residues. In DNA, the CDR3 is TGTGCCAGCAGTCCCTTCAATAACTACGAGCAGTACTTC. This codes for CASSPFNNYEQYF. Looking up the rest from reference TRBV13 and TRBJ2-7 gives the full variable domain: AAGVIQSPRHLIKEKRETATLKCYPIPRHDTVYWYQQGPGQDPQFLISFYEKMQSDKGSIPDRFSAQQFSDYHSELNMSSLELGDSALYFCASSPFNNYEQYFGPGTRLTVT.

V and J are TRBV6-1 and TRBJ1-6; tentative D call: TRBD1 (5 bases). The germline V and J ends were trimmed by 8 bases and 4 bases, with 9 bases remaining between them. CDR1 and CDR2 (germline): MNHNS, SASEGT. The CDR3 runs 13 residues. CDR3 protein: CASWDDYNSPLHF. The CDR3 DNA reads TGTGCCAGCTGGGACGATTATAATTCACCCCTCCACTTT.

V usage is TRBV2 and J usage is TRBJ1-3, with 9 nucleotides matching TRBD1. The CDR3 is made up of 16 amino acids. Germline CDR1 SNHLY, CDR2 FYNNEI. V lost 6 bases, J lost 0 bases, and 6 bases stayed unmatched. This CDR3 is CASRQQGAASGNTIYF. As DNA, the CDR3 is TGTGCCAGCAGACAACAGGGGGCGGCCTCTGGAAACACCATATATTTT.

The V and J genes are TRBV7-8 and TRBJ2-7, with D uncertain. Germline V gene lookup returns CDR1 SGHVS and CDR2 FQNEAQ. The CDR3 contains 13 residues. Trimming removed 5 bases from V and 5 bases from J, with 13 bases in between. CDR3 nucleotide sequence: TGTGCCAGCAGCCTACCCTCTCGAGACGAGCAGTACTTC. It translates to CASSLPSRDEQYF.

The chain uses TRBV7-9 and TRBJ1-4; D unclear. V was clipped by 4 bases and J by 5 bases, with 17 bases between them. Looked up from germline, CDR1 is SEHNR and CDR2 is FQNEAQ (reference sequence). The CDR3 totals 16 residues. For the CDR3, the DNA is TGTGCCAGCAGCTCCCCACTCGGGTCTATCAATGAAAAACTGTTTTTT. This codes for CASSSPLGSINEKLFF. The full variable domain, with the rest looked up from reference TRBV7-9 and TRBJ1-4, is DTGVSQNPRHKITKRGQNVTFRCDPISEHNRLYWYRQTLGQGPEFLTYFQNEAQLEKSRLLSDRFSAERPKGSFSTLEIQRTEQGDSAMYLCASSSPLGSINEKLFFGSGTQLSVL.

This chain links TRBV4-1 with TRBJ2-5; 10 bases line up with TRBD2. The CDR3 runs 17 residues. The germline CDR1 and CDR2 sequences are MGHRA and YSYEKL. Trimming cost V 0 bases and J 4 bases; bases outside gene matches: 8. The CDR3 sequence: CASSQERSGGARETQYF. In DNA, the CDR3 is TGCGCCAGCAGCCAAGAGCGGAGCGGGGGGGCCAGAGAGACCCAGTACTTC.

J is TRBJ2-2 and V is TRBV18, with 7 nucleotides matching TRBD1. J lost 4 bases, V lost 3 bases, and 5 bases had no gene match. Germline loops: CDR1 KGHSH, CDR2 LQKENI. This CDR3 spans 15 amino acids. CDR3 amino acids: CASSPDRAGTGELFF. In DNA, the CDR3 is TGTGCCAGCTCACCCGACAGGGCCGGCACCGGGGAGCTGTTTTTT.